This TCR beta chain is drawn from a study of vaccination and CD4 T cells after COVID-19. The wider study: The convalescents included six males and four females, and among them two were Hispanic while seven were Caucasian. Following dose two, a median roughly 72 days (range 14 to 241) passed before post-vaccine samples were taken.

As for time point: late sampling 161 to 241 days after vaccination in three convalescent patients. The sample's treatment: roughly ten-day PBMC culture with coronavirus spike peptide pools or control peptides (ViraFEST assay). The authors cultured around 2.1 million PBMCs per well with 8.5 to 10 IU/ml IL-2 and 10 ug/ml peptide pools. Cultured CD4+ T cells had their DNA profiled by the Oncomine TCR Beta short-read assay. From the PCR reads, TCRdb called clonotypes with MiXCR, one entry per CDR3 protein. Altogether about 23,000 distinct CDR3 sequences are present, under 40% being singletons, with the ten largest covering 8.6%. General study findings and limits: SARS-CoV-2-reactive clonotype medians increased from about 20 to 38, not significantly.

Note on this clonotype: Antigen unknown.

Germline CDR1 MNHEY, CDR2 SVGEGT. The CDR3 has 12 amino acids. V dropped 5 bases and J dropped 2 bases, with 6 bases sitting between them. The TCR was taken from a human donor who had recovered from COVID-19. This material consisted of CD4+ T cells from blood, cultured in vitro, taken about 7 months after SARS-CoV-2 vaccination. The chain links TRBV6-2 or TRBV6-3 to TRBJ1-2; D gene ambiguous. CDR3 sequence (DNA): TGTGCCAGCAGTATGATGAACTATGGCTACACCTTC. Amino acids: CASSMMNYGYTF.